This T cell receptor (beta chain) is drawn from a study of CD8+CD57+ T cells in acquired aplastic anemia. On the study more broadly: Across the sorted CD4+ and CD8+ cells, DNA amounts averaged about 3.1 ug.

All sequencing subjects had displayed CD8+CD57+ cell expansion on flow cytometry. Prior therapy had not been administered to any patient at the time of blood sampling. This clonotype was detected only a few times. Being one base from a much bigger clone, this may be a read error. The template used for profiling TCR beta VDJ and CDR3 was genomic DNA. TCRdb re-analysed the reads in MiXCR, keeping a single row per CDR3 protein. The sample lists fewer than 200,000 distinct CDR3 sequences; roughly 43% were seen once. The length of the CDR3 is 12 residues. V lost 5 bases, J lost 2 bases, and 9 bases lay in between. Germline V CDR1 and CDR2: DFQATT, SNEGSKA (reference sequence).

The clonotype was recovered from a human donor with aplastic anemia. The chain uses TRBV20-1 and TRBJ1-2, with D unresolved. Material for sequencing was sorted CD4+, CD8+, or CD8+CD57+ T cells (not recorded which) from PBMCs. The CDR3 DNA follows: TGCAGTGCTGATACAGTGAACTATGGCTACACCTTC. Translated, it gives CSADTVNYGYTF.